This TCR beta chain was captured in a study of CXCR3-negative and CXCR3-positive naive CD8 T cells. Study results and caveats: With respect to TRBV-TRBJ usage, naive CXCR3-negative and CXCR3-positive cells were similar; memory differed. The study found comparably high diversity in both naive subsets and much lower diversity in memory CD8+ cells. TRB CDR3s of CXCR3-positive naive cells were more hydrophobic than those of CXCR3-negative naive cells.

Researchers prepared the TRB cDNA libraries using 5' RACE with UMI labels. Using the 5' RACE reads, TCRdb records one entry per CDR3 protein without DNA. Its listing shows thousands of distinct CDR3 sequences. In regard to this clonotype: Its antigen is undetermined.

The material sequenced was naive CXCR3+ CD8+ T cells from blood. Subset here: CD45RO-CCR7+CD27+CD95- naive CD8+ T cells expressing CXCR3 (TNR3+). The receptor was derived from a human donor in good health. Some clones in this sample may be carry-over from other donors' samples.

The chain's CDR3 is CASSSEGAAVETQYF. This chain links TRBV6-1 with TRBJ2-5; TCRdb's assignment of TRBD1 cannot be checked, as there is no DNA. There are 15 residues in the CDR3. The germline V gene encodes CDR1 MNHNS and CDR2 SASEGT.